A selection of T cell receptor beta chains follows, all from one sample in a study of T cell responses to AZD1222 COVID-19 vaccine. Clones were read by immunoSEQ multiplex PCR, and TCRdb kept only the in-frame ones, dropping some. The sample contains roughly 170,000 clones, approximately 94% of which appear only once. The source material was peripheral blood, sampled 28 days after the second AZD1222 dose. The receptors here all came from an adult who received the AZD1222 COVID-19 vaccine. Each CDR3 is given with its conserved first and last residue. D genes are given only for firm matches. Only some rows state a clone size, as once, few, many or a class for expanded clones.

>TRBJ1-2|NA|TRBV12-3/TRBV12-4|NA
CASSLWALSF
TGTGCCAGCAGTTTATGGGCCCTATCCTTC
>TRBJ2-2|NA|TRBV11-3|NA
CASSLVNGELFF
TGTGCCAGCAGCTTAGTCAACGGGGAGCTGTTTTTT
>TRBJ1-2|NA|TRBV5-5|NA
CASTFGDEPGYTF
TGTGCCAGCACCTTCGGGGACGAACCCGGCTACACCTTC
>TRBJ1-3|TRBD1|TRBV6-6|few
CASSYRGTGRGNTIYF
TGTGCCAGCAGTTACCGTGGGACAGGGAGGGGAAACACCATATATTTT
>TRBJ2-3|TRBD2|TRBV10-3|NA
CAISPRGGLAGATGTDTQYF
TGTGCCATCAGCCCGAGGGGCGGACTAGCGGGGGCTACTGGCACAGATACGCAGTATTTT
>TRBJ1-2|TRBD1|TRBV28|NA
CATQTGAGGYTF
TGTGCCACCCAGACAGGGGCGGGAGGCTACACCTTC
>TRBJ1-5|NA|TRBV19|NA
CASTDRTGNQPQHF
TGTGCCAGTACTGACAGGACAGGCAATCAGCCCCAGCATTTT
>TRBJ2-1|NA|TRBV5-6|NA
CASSVFTGGLFF
TGTGCCAGCAGCGTATTCACTGGGGGGCTGTTCTTC
>TRBJ1-1|TRBD1|TRBV11-2|NA
CASSFLGQGVFTEAFF
TGTGCCAGCAGCTTCTTGGGACAGGGAGTTTTTACTGAAGCTTTCTTT
>TRBJ2-7|NA|TRBV6-5|NA
CASSVSEGLTYEQYF
TGTGCCAGCAGCGTTTCGGAGGGGCTTACCTACGAGCAGTACTTC
>TRBJ2-1|NA|TRBV24-1|NA
CATSDVWIHEQFF
TGTGCCACCAGTGACGTTTGGATCCATGAGCAGTTCTTC
>TRBJ1-1|NA|TRBV7-9|NA
CASSLTVNTEAFF
TGTGCCAGCAGCCTTACCGTGAACACTGAAGCTTTCTTT
>TRBJ1-1|NA|TRBV9|NA
CASSVDTLNTEAFF
TGTGCCAGCAGCGTAGATACGTTGAACACTGAAGCTTTCTTT
>TRBJ1-5|NA|TRBV2|NA
CASSENTDSNQPQHF
TGTGCCAGCAGTGAGAATACAGATAGCAATCAGCCCCAGCATTTT
>TRBJ2-7|NA|TRBV2|NA
CASIRSIAYEQYF
TGTGCCAGCATCAGGTCGATTGCTTACGAGCAGTACTTC
>TRBJ2-3|TRBD1|TRBV6-4|NA
CASSAGQGATDTQYF
TGTGCCAGCAGTGCCGGACAGGGGGCCACAGATACGCAGTATTTT
>TRBJ2-7|NA|TRBV4-1|NA
CASSPALAPSYEQYF
TGCGCCAGCAGCCCAGCCCTAGCGCCTTCCTACGAGCAGTACTTC
>TRBJ1-1|NA|TRBV29-1|NA
CSVEDNRRETEAFF
TGCAGCGTTGAAGATAACCGACGAGAAACTGAAGCTTTCTTT
>TRBJ1-5|NA|TRBV19|NA
CASSMGEGGNQPQHF
TGTGCCAGTAGTATGGGAGAGGGTGGCAATCAGCCCCAGCATTTT
>TRBJ2-1|TRBD2|TRBV13|NA
CASTSVPRTSGPVMGEQFF
TGTGCCAGCACCTCAGTCCCCCGGACTAGCGGGCCTGTCATGGGTGAGCAGTTCTTC
>TRBJ1-1|NA|TRBV5-1|NA
CASGPLQGGNTEAFF
TGCGCCAGCGGACCCTTACAGGGTGGGAACACTGAAGCTTTCTTT
>TRBJ2-5|NA|TRBV9|few
CASSSRDNPYQETQYF
TGTGCCAGCAGCTCCCGGGACAATCCGTACCAAGAGACCCAGTACTTC
>TRBJ2-5|NA|TRBV11-2|NA
CASSLVRGAQETQYF
TGTGCCAGCAGCTTAGTGAGGGGGGCCCAAGAGACCCAGTACTTC